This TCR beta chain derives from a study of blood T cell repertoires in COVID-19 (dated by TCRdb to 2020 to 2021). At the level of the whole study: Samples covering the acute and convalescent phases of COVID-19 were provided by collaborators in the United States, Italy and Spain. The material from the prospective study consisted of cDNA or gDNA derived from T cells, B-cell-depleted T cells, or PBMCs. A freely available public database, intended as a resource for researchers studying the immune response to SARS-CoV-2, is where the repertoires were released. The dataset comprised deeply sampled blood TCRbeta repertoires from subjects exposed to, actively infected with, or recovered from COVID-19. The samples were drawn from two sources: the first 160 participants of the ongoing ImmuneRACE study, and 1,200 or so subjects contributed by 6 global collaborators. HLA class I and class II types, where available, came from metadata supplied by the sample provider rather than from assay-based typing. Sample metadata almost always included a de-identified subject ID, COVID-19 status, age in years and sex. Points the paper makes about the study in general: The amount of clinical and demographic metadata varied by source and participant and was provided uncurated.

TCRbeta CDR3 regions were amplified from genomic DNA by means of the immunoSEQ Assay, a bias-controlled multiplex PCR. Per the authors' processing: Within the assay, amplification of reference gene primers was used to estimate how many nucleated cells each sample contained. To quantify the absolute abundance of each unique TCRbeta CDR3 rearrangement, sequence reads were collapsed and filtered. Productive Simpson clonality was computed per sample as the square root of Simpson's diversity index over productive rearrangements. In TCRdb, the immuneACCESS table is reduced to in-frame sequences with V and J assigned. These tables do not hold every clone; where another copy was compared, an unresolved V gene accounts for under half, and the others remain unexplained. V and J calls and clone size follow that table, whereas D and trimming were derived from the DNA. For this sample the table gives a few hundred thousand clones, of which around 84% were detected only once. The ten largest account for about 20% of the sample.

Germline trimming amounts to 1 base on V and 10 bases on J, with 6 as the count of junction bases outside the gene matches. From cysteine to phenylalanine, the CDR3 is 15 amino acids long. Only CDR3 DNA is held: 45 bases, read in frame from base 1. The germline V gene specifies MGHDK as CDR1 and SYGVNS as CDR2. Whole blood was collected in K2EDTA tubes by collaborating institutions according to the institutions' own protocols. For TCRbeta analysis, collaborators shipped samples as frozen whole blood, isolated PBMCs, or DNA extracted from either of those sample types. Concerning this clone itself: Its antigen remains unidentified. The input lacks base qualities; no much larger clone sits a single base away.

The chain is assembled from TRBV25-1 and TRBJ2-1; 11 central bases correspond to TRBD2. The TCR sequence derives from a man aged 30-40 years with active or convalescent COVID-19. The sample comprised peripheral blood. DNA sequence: TGTGCCAGCAGTGAATCCGGGACTAGCGGCCTAGAGCAGTTCTTC. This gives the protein CASSESGTSGLEQFF.